The 30 T cell receptor beta chains below were found in one sample sequenced in a study of CD8 T cells in ankylosing spondylitis. Study-level findings and limits: Made up of 7 to 9 highly homologous variants, a TCR beta motif appeared characteristic of ankylosing spondylitis blood.

TCRdb ran MiXCR on the 5' RACE reads and lists one entry per CDR3 protein. This table has some 700,000 distinct CDR3 sequences, over 15% appearing once. The antigens of these receptors remain unknown. Sequences were obtained from blood, either unsorted or a sorted T cell fraction (not recorded which). The receptors were sampled from a male donor with ankylosing spondylitis.

The J gene is TRBJ2-1, the V gene TRBV15; tentatively, D is TRBD1 (5 bases). The V and J ends lost 0 bases and 0 bases respectively, with 15 bases between them. The CDR3 sequence is 18 residues long. Germline loops: CDR1 LNHNV, CDR2 YYDKDF (reference sequence). CDR3 sequence reads: CATSRDSIRTLSYNEQFF. The CDR3 nucleotides are TGTGCCACCAGCAGAGACTCGATTAGGACACTCTCCTACAATGAGCAGTTCTTC.

The J gene is TRBJ2-5, the V gene TRBV6-1; TRBD1 matches at 7 bases. CDR3 size: 14 residues. CDR1 and CDR2 (germline): MNHNS, SASEGT. With V trimmed by 6 bases and J by 0 bases, 4 bases remained unmatched. The CDR3 region is CASSHRGDQETQYF. The CDR3 region has the DNA TGTGCCAGCAGCCACAGGGGAGACCAAGAGACCCAGTACTTC.

V gene TRBV29-1 combines with J gene TRBJ2-1; the D is unclear. The CDR3 covers 13 residues. V lost 0 bases and J 4 bases, leaving 7 bases between the germline ends. Germline-derived CDR1 and CDR2 are SQVTM and ANQGSEA. The CDR3 reads CSVEDGDYNEQFF. DNA of the CDR3: TGCAGCGTTGAAGATGGGGATTACAATGAGCAGTTCTTC.

The chain links TRBV29-1 to TRBJ1-1; 9 bases are a match to TRBD1. The CDR3 contains 12 residues. Germline values: CDR1 SQVTM, CDR2 ANQGSEA. The ends lost 6 bases at V and 10 bases at J; junction bases unmatched: 9. The CDR3 loop reads CSVGTGLVGAFF. The CDR3 DNA follows: TGCAGCGTCGGGACAGGGCTAGTTGGAGCTTTCTTT.

The chain recombines TRBV2 with TRBJ2-2; 10 bases are shared with TRBD1. Trimming took 6 bases from V and 5 from J; bases not matched to a gene: 6. The CDR3 is made up of 15 amino acids. Germline CDR1 and CDR2: SNHLY and FYNNEI. Here the CDR3 reads CASSRRGQGTGELFF. The CDR3 DNA sequence: TGTGCCAGCAGCCGCCGGGGACAGGGGACCGGGGAGCTGTTTTTT.

This clonotype was picked up a small number of times. The chain employs TRBV5-1 and TRBJ1-6; 8 bases map to TRBD1. Per the germline V gene, CDR1 is SGHRS and CDR2 is YFSETQ. This CDR3 has 15 amino acids. Trimming cost V 4 bases and J 5 bases; bases outside gene matches: 5. The CDR3 nucleotides read TGCGCCAGCAGCATGGGACAGGCCGATAATTCACCCCTCCACTTT. Translation gives CASSMGQADNSPLHF.

The chain recombines TRBV6-2 or TRBV6-3 with TRBJ2-1, with 8 bases lining up with TRBD1. V lost 2 bases and J lost 7; bases outside the gene matches: 7. Looked up from germline, CDR1 is MNHEY and CDR2 is SVGEGT. The CDR3 runs to 15 residues. This chain's CDR3 is CASSYGSGGGNEQFF. The CDR3 coding sequence is TGTGCCAGCAGTTACGGATCAGGGGGCGGGAATGAGCAGTTCTTC.

The chain has TRBV20-1 and TRBJ1-5; TRBD1 might be the D (5 bases). Germline-derived CDR1 and CDR2 are DFQATT and SNEGSKA (reference sequence). V was clipped by 1 base and J by 5 bases, with 12 bases between them. The CDR3 has 14 amino acids. CDR3 loop: CSARAGSGDQPQHF. CDR3 DNA sequence: TGCAGTGCTAGAGCAGGCTCGGGGGATCAGCCCCAGCATTTT.

The V and J genes are TRBV2 and TRBJ1-5, with D unclear. The length of the CDR3 is 14 residues. V lost 0 bases and J lost 3, with 6 bases in between. Germline lookup yields CDR1 SNHLY and CDR2 FYNNEI. The chain's CDR3 is CASSEARLNQPQHF. The CDR3 bases are TGTGCCAGCAGTGAAGCGCGTCTCAATCAGCCCCAGCATTTT.

In this sample, this clonotype turned up many times. J is TRBJ1-1 and V is TRBV29-1, with 8 positions matching TRBD1. Germline V gene lookup returns CDR1 SQVTM and CDR2 ANQGSEA. The V segment lost 3 bases and the J segment 4 bases; nucleotides outside the gene matches: 10. The CDR3 contains 15 residues. The CDR3 DNA follows: TGCAGCGTTGACCCCCCTCAGGGGGCGGGCACTGAAGCTTTCTTT. It encodes CSVDPPQGAGTEAFF.

J is TRBJ2-7 and V is TRBV2; D assignment may be TRBD1 or TRBD2 (5 bases each). V was pared by 6 bases and J by 6 bases, with 12 bases between. This CDR3 comprises 12 residues. Germline V gene sequence: CDR1 SNHLY, CDR2 FYNNEI. CDR3: CASRVGVREQYF. In DNA form, the CDR3 reads TGTGCCAGCAGAGTGGGGGTTCGCGAGCAGTACTTC.

This clonotype was seen a handful of times. The rearrangement uses TRBV28 and TRBJ2-7; the match to TRBD1 covers 7 bases. The trim removed 5 bases at V and 5 bases at J, leaving 9 bases unmatched. Germline V lookup: CDR1 MDHEN, CDR2 SYDVKM. The CDR3 runs 14 residues. CDR3 residues: CASSTRQGSHEQYF. Here the CDR3 DNA reads TGTGCCAGCAGTACCCGACAGGGTTCCCACGAGCAGTACTTC. Supplemented by reference TRBV28 and TRBJ2-7, the full variable domain reads DVKVTQSSRYLVKRTGEKVFLECVQDMDHENMFWYRQDPGLGLRLIYFSYDVKMKEKGDIPEGYSVSREKKERFSLILESASTNQTSMYLCASSTRQGSHEQYFGPGTRLTVT.

There are a few counts of this clonotype. This chain joins TRBV3-1 and TRBJ2-2; D not certain. The germline V gene encodes CDR1 LGHDT and CDR2 YNNKEL (reference sequence). Deletions cut 0 bases from V and 5 bases from J, with 13 bases between. The CDR3 is 16 residues long. CDR3 sequence reads: CASSQDGGWPTGELFF. The CDR3 coding sequence is TGTGCCAGCAGCCAAGATGGCGGATGGCCTACCGGGGAGCTGTTTTTT. Drawing the rest from reference TRBV3-1 and TRBJ2-2, the complete variable domain is DTAVSQTPKYLVTQMGNDKSIKCEQNLGHDTMYWYKQDSKKFLKIMFSYNNKELIINETVPNRFSPKSPDKAHLNLHINSLELGDSAVYFCASSQDGGWPTGELFFGEGSRLTVL.

This clonotype was counted only a few times. This chain connects TRBV12-3 or TRBV12-4 to TRBJ1-4; 7 positions match TRBD1. This CDR3 contains 15 residues. J was trimmed by 3 bases and V by 4 bases; bases with no gene match: 5. CDR3 sequence (DNA): TGTGCCAGCAGTTCGACAGGGAACTCTAATGAAAAACTGTTTTTT. Translated, it gives CASSSTGNSNEKLFF.

This clonotype was seen more than once but under ten times. V gene TRBV12-3 or TRBV12-4 combines with J gene TRBJ1-1; tentatively, D is TRBD1 (5 bases). With 6 bases removed from V and 1 base from J, the gap between germline ends came to 15 bases. This CDR3 spans 15 amino acids. CDR3 DNA: TGTGCCAGCAGCCCCTCGGGGCGCGCGAACACTGAAGCTTTCTTT. Its protein product is CASSPSGRANTEAFF.

This clonotype was observed a few times. The chain couples TRBV12-3 or TRBV12-4 to TRBJ2-5; 9 nucleotides agree with TRBD2. This CDR3 is 15 amino acids long. Losses at the gene ends were 6 bases for V and 7 bases for J; bases not matched to a gene: 12. DNA of the CDR3: TGTGCCAGCAGCGATGTAGCGGGAGAGGGAGGGACCCAGTACTTC. Translated: CASSDVAGEGGTQYF.

The rearrangement joins TRBV7-9 to TRBJ2-7; 7 bases align to TRBD1. In germline, CDR1 is SEHNR, CDR2 FQNEAQ (reference sequence). This CDR3 is 14 amino acids long. V trimming: 1 base; J trimming: 5 bases; junction bases outside the gene matches: 5. The CDR3, as DNA: TGTGCCAGCAGCTTAGGCAGAGACAGGGACGAGCAGTACTTC. Its translation is CASSLGRDRDEQYF.

This clonotype was detected a few times. This chain joins TRBV6-5 and TRBJ2-2; TRBD2 aligns across 7 bases. Trimming at V came to 0 bases and at J to 5 bases, leaving 3 bases not matched to a gene. In germline, CDR1 is MNHEY, CDR2 SVGAGI. The CDR3 totals 15 residues. The CDR3 DNA follows: TGTGCCAGCAGTTACTCTGGGGGGGGAACCGGGGAGCTGTTTTTT. This gives the protein CASSYSGGGTGELFF.

The chain has TRBV4-3 and TRBJ2-7; 12 nucleotides line up with TRBD2. CDR1 is LGHNA, CDR2 YSLEER, per germline. The CDR3 runs to 15 residues. V trimming: 0 bases; J trimming: 5 bases; junction bases outside the gene matches: 2. CDR3 loop: CASSQDRTSGNEQYF. For the CDR3, the DNA is TGCGCCAGCAGCCAAGATCGGACTAGCGGGAACGAGCAGTACTTC.

V is TRBV20-1 and J is TRBJ2-1; tentatively, D is TRBD2 (5 bases). Trimming left V 6 bases short and J 8 bases short, with 17 bases between. The germline gives CDR1 DFQATT, CDR2 SNEGSKA (reference sequence). The CDR3 consists of 13 residues. DNA for the CDR3: TGCAGTGCCCTTCCGGGCCCCGGGGATGAGCAGTTCTTC. This sequence encodes CSALPGPGDEQFF.

The sample holds a few counts of this clonotype. The chain links TRBV27 to TRBJ2-6; a possible D gene is TRBD2 (7 bases). This CDR3 spans 15 amino acids. Trimming stripped 8 bases from V and 3 bases from J, with 14 bases between. In germline, CDR1 is MNHEY, CDR2 SMNVEV (reference sequence). CDR3 residues: CASPGGPCGANVLTF. The CDR3 bases are TGTGCCAGCCCCGGGGGGCCGTGTGGGGCCAACGTCCTGACTTTC.

Many counts were recorded for this clonotype. V is TRBV7-9 and J is TRBJ2-2; D may correspond to TRBD1 or TRBD2 (5 bases each). Between the trimmed V and J ends, which lost 6 bases and 1 base, there was a span of 9 bases. CDR1 is SEHNR, CDR2 FQNEAQ, per germline (reference sequence). The CDR3 totals 14 residues. The CDR3 DNA follows: TGTGCCAGCAGTCGGGACGGGAACACCGGGGAGCTGTTTTTT. Protein sequence: CASSRDGNTGELFF.

Only one count was recorded for this clonotype. The chain is built from TRBV5-5 and TRBJ2-1; TRBD2 agrees at 11 bases. Per the germline V gene, CDR1 is SGHKS and CDR2 is YYEKEE (reference sequence). The CDR3 extends over 16 amino acids. V dropped 2 bases and J dropped 5; count of bases not matched to a gene: 6. For the CDR3, the DNA is TGTGCCAGCAGCTTACTAGCGGGAGAGGGGAACAATGAGCAGTTCTTC. It encodes CASSLLAGEGNNEQFF.

In its sample, this clonotype was seen many times. The chain has TRBV29-1 and TRBJ1-1; D remains unclear. V gave up 7 bases and J gave up 0 bases, with 12 bases separating them. The CDR3 length is 13 residues. Germline V gene data show CDR1 as SQVTM and CDR2 as ANQGSEA. DNA for the CDR3: TGCAGCGCCCGCGAGGGCATGAACACTGAAGCTTTCTTT. It specifies CSAREGMNTEAFF.

This clonotype showed up many times. V gene TRBV12-3 or TRBV12-4 combines with J gene TRBJ2-2, with D perhaps matching TRBD1 (6 bases). V gave up 5 bases and J gave up 15 bases, with 13 bases separating them. CDR3 size: 11 residues. The DNA for the CDR3 is TGTGCCAGCAGTCTGAACAGGGTGGTGTTTTTT. Translating gives CASSLNRVVFF.

The rearrangement links TRBV6-1 to TRBJ1-1; tentative D call: TRBD1 (6 bases). The CDR3 is 13 amino acids. Germline CDR1 and CDR2: MNHNS and SASEGT. The V end was cut by 6 bases, the J end by 4 bases, with 12 bases between. CDR3: CASRKGDATEAFF. The CDR3 nucleotides read TGTGCCAGCAGGAAGGGGGACGCCACTGAAGCTTTCTTT.

This clonotype occurred many times. The chain links TRBV20-1 to TRBJ1-2; 7 bases line up with TRBD1. J lost 8 bases, V lost 6 bases, and 12 bases had no gene match. In germline, CDR1 is DFQATT, CDR2 SNEGSKA (reference sequence). The CDR3 spans 13 residues. CDR3 amino acids: CSAQNPDRVGYTF. CDR3 bases: TGCAGTGCCCAGAACCCTGACAGGGTCGGCTACACCTTC.

The chain links TRBV10-3 to TRBJ2-1; tentative D call: TRBD2 (5 bases). Germline-derived CDR1 and CDR2 are ENHRY and SYGVKD. Deletions cut 10 bases from V and 8 bases from J, with 18 bases between. The CDR3 runs 13 residues. The CDR3 is CATGESVSDEQFF. CDR3 nucleotides: TGTGCCACTGGGGAGAGTGTTTCGGATGAGCAGTTCTTC.

Only a few counts were recorded for this clonotype. The V gene is TRBV29-1, the J gene TRBJ1-1, with TRBD1 as a possible D gene (6 bases). Germline V gives CDR1 SQVTM, CDR2 ANQGSEA. Trimming left V 1 base short and J 0 bases short, with 9 bases between. There are 14 residues in the CDR3. The chain's CDR3 is CSVEVGTLNTEAFF. In nucleotides, the CDR3 is TGCAGCGTTGAAGTCGGGACACTGAACACTGAAGCTTTCTTT.

The chain is built from TRBV19 and TRBJ2-1, with 9 bases lining up with TRBD2. Germline lookup yields CDR1 LNHDA and CDR2 SQIVND (reference sequence). The CDR3 is made up of 16 amino acids. V trimming: 5 bases; J trimming: 5 bases; junction bases outside the gene matches: 10. CDR3 region: CASSGREGPHNNEQFF. For the CDR3, the DNA is TGTGCCAGTAGTGGGCGGGAGGGCCCTCACAACAATGAGCAGTTCTTC. Full variable domain (remainder filled in from reference TRBV19 and TRBJ2-1): DGGITQSPKYLFRKEGQNVTLSCEQNLNHDAMYWYRQDPGQGLRLIYYSQIVNDFQKGDIAEGYSVSREKKESFPLTVTSAQKNPTAFYLCASSGREGPHNNEQFFGPGTRLTVL.